The 5 T cell receptor beta chains in this list originate from one sample, sequenced in a study of STAT5B mutations in CD4+ large granular lymphocyte leukemia. The repertoire was sequenced with immunoSEQ multiplex PCR; TCRdb's copy has only in-frame clones and lacks some. The repertoire holds 25,000 to 30,000 clones, with roughly 79% as singletons. The sequencing input was CD4+ T cells from blood buffy coats. The receptors were gathered from a human donor in good health.

V usage is TRBV28 and J usage is TRBJ2-5, with 8 bases identical to TRBD2. This CDR3 has 18 residues. CDR1 is MDHEN and CDR2 is SYDVKM in the germline V gene. V lost 3 bases, J lost 4 bases, and 16 bases stayed unmatched. The CDR3 DNA follows: TGTGCCAGCAGTTTCTCCCTCTTGTCGGGGGGGCACGCAGAGACCCAGTACTTC. It yields the protein CASSFSLLSGGHAETQYF.

The chain combines TRBV7-9 with TRBJ2-1; no reliable D call. V lost 4 bases, J lost 1 base, and 11 bases lay in between. This CDR3 has 15 amino acids. In germline, CDR1 is SEHNR, CDR2 FQNEAQ (reference sequence). The chain's CDR3 is CASSWVIESYNEQFF. Written as DNA, the CDR3 is TGTGCCAGCAGCTGGGTGATAGAATCCTACAATGAGCAGTTCTTC.

The chain recombines TRBV11-2 with TRBJ2-1; D ambiguous. The CDR3 is 13 amino acids. Trimming shortened V by 0 bases and J by 3 bases, and 3 bases separated the two germline ends. The germline CDR1 and CDR2 sequences are SGHAT and FQNNGV. The CDR3 loop is CASSLDRYNEQFF. The CDR3 DNA reads as TGTGCCAGCAGCTTAGACCGCTACAATGAGCAGTTCTTC. The whole variable domain, remainder taken from reference TRBV11-2 and TRBJ2-1, is EAGVAQSPRYKIIEKRQSVAFWCNPISGHATLYWYQQILGQGPKLLIQFQNNGVVDDSQLPKDRFSAERLKGVDSTLKIQPAKLEDSAVYLCASSLDRYNEQFFGPGTRLTVL.

The rearrangement joins TRBV30 to TRBJ2-5, with a possible D match to TRBD2 (7 bases). The CDR3 has 14 amino acids. The V gene's germline CDR1 is GTSNPN and CDR2 SVGIG (reference sequence). V shed 0 bases and J shed 2 bases, with 10 bases lying between them. CDR3 nucleotide sequence: TGTGCCTGGAGTGTCGGGGGGCGACAAGAGACCCAGTACTTC. This translates into CAWSVGGRQETQYF.

This chain uses TRBV5-1 with TRBJ2-5, with TRBD2 matching over 8 bases. V lost 4 bases, J lost 2 bases, and 13 bases stayed unmatched. CDR1 SGHRS and CDR2 YFSETQ come from the germline V gene. The CDR3 sequence is 17 residues long. CDR3 loop: CASSGPAFGGAQETQYF. CDR3 bases: TGCGCCAGCAGCGGACCGGCTTTCGGGGGGGCTCAAGAGACCCAGTACTTC.